One T cell receptor beta chain is described in this entry. What it recognizes is unknown. Study donors comprised healthy, HIV-negative adults devoid of recent acute infection or vaccination. CD4+ cells were split into CD45RA+ naive and CD45RA-negative memory subsets. The data originate from a study of shared clonotypes between healthy human individuals. Regarding the study as a whole: Generally, estimated richness proved larger in naive subsets than it did in memory subsets.

The CDR3 has 15 residues. The V end lost 2 bases, the J end lost 2 bases, and 9 bases lay between the germline ends. The V gene's germline CDR1 is MNHNY and CDR2 SVGAGI (reference sequence). The table came from immunoSEQ multiplex PCR; TCRdb's copy has only in-frame clones and leaves some out. The table shows a few million clones, with around nine tenths occurring only once. The TCR comes from a man between 18 and 29 years old in good health. The sample consisted of naive CD4+ T cells sorted from blood. Subset here: CD45RA+ positively selected. V usage is TRBV6-6 and J usage is TRBJ2-2, with D perhaps TRBD2 (6 bases). CDR3 amino acids: CASSYRGENTGELFF. The DNA of the CDR3 is TGTGCCAGCAGTTACCGCGGGGAAAACACCGGGGAGCTGTTTTTT.